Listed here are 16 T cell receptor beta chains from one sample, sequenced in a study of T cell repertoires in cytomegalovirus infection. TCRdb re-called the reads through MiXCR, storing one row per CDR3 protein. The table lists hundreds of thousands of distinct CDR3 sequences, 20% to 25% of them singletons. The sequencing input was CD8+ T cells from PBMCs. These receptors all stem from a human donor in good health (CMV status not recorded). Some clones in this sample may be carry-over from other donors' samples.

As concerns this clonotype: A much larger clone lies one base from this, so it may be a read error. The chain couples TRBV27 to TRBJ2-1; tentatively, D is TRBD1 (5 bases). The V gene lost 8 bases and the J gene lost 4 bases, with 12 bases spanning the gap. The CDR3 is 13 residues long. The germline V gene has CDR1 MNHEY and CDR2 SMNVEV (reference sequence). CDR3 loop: CASGSRQYNEQFF. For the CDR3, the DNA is TGTGCCAGCGGTTCTAGACAGTACAATGAGCAGTTCTTC.

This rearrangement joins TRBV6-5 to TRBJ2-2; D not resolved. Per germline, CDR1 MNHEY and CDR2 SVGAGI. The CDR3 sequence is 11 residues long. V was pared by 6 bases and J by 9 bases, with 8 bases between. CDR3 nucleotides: TGTGCCAGCAGCCAGGATCGGGAGCTGTTTTTT. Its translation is CASSQDRELFF.

CDR3 nucleotide sequence: TGTGCCATACTAGCACGTTTGGGGAACACTGAAGCTTTCTTT. This encodes CAILARLGNTEAFF. This rearrangement joins TRBV28 to TRBJ1-1; unclear D gene. Germline V CDR1 and CDR2: MDHEN, SYDVKM. The CDR3 spans 14 residues. The V end lost 10 bases, the J end lost 1 base, and 16 bases lay between the germline ends.

CDR3 sequence (DNA): TGTGCCACCAGCAGCAGCAGGGAAGAGACCCAGTACTTC. Protein sequence: CATSSSREETQYF. The chain is built from TRBV15 and TRBJ2-5; tentative D call: TRBD1 (5 bases). The CDR3 sequence is 13 residues long. V was shortened by 3 bases and J by 3 bases, with 8 bases between the two germline ends. Germline V gene lookup returns CDR1 LNHNV and CDR2 YYDKDF (reference sequence).

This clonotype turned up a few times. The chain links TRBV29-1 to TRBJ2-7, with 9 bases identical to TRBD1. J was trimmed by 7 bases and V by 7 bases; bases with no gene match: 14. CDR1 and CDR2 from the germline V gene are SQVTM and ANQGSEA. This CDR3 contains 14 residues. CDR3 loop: CSGLTRDREGEQYF. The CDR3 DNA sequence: TGCAGCGGCCTCACGAGGGACAGGGAAGGTGAGCAGTACTTC.

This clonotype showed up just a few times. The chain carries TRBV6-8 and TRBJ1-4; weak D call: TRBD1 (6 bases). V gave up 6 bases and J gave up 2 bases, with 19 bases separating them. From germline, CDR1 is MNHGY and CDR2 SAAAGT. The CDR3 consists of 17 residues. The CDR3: CASSPQPRGPTNEKLFF. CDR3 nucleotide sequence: TGTGCCAGCAGCCCTCAGCCCAGGGGTCCGACTAATGAAAAACTGTTTTTT.

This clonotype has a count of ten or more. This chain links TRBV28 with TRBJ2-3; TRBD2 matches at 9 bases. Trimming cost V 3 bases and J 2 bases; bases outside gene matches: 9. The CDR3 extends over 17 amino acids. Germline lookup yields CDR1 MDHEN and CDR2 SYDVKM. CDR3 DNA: TGTGCCAGCAGTTTTGGTTCTAGCGGGACCTTCACAGATACGCAGTATTTT. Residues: CASSFGSSGTFTDTQYF.

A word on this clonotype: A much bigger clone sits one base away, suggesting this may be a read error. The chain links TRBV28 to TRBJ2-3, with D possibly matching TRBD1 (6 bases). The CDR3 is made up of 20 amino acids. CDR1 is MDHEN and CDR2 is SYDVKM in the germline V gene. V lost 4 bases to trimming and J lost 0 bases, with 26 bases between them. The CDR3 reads CASSSSDWDRDNYSTDTQYF. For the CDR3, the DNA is TGTGCCAGCAGTTCCTCCGATTGGGATAGGGACAACTATAGCACAGATACGCAGTATTTT.

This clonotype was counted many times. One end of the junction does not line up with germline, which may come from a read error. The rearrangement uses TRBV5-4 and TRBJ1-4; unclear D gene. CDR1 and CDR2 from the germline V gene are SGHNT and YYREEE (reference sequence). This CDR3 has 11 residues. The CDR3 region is CASSLGQEQLF. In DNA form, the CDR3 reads TGTGCCAGCAGCTTGGGGCAAGAGCAACTTTTT.

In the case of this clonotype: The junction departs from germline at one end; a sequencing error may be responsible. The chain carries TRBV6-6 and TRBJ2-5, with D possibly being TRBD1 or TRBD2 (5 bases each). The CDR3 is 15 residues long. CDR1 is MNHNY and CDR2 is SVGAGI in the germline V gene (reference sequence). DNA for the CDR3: TGTGTCAGCACCAACATGGGGGATCGACAAGAGACCCAGTACTTC. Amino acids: CVSTNMGDRQETQYF.

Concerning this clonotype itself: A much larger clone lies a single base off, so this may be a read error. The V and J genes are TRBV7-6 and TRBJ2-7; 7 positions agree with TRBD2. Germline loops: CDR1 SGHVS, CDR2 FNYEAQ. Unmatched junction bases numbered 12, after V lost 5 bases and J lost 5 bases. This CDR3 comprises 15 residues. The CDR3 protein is CASSLSVGGTDEQYF. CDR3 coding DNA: TGTGCCAGCAGCCTAAGCGTCGGGGGGACCGACGAGCAGTACTTC.

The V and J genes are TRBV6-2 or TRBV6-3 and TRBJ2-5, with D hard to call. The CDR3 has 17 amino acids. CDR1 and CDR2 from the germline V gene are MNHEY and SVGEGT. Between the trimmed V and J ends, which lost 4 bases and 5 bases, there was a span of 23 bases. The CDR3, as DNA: TGTGCCAGCAGTTTCCTTTCCCGCCCGGGCCCGAGGGAGACCCAGTACTTC. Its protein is CASSFLSRPGPRETQYF.

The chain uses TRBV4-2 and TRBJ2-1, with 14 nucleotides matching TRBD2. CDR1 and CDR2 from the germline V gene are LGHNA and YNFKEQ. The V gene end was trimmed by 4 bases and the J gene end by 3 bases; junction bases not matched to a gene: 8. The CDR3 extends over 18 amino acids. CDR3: CASSLGLAGGLFYNEQFF. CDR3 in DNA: TGTGCCAGCAGCCTAGGACTAGCGGGGGGCCTTTTCTACAATGAGCAGTTCTTC.

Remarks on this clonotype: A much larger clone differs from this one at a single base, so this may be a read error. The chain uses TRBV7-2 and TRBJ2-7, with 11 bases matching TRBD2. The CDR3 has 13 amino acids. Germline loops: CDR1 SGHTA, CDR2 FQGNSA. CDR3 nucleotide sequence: TGTACCAGCGGCTTAGCGGGGGGGCACGAGCAGTACTTC. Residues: CTSGLAGGHEQYF.

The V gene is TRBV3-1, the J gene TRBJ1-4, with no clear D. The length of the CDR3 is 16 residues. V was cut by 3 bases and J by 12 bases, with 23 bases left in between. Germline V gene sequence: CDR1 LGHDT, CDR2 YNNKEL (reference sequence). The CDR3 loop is CASSQRREGAEAELFF. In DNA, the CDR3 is TGTGCCAGCAGCCAGCGCAGAGAGGGCGCGGAGGCTGAACTGTTTTTT.

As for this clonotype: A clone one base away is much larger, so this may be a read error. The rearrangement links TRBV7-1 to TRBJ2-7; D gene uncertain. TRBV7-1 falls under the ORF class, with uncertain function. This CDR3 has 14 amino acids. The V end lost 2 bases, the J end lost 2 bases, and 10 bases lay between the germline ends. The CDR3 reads CASSSIGNPYEQYF. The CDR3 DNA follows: TGTGCCAGCAGCTCAATAGGGAATCCCTACGAGCAGTACTTC.